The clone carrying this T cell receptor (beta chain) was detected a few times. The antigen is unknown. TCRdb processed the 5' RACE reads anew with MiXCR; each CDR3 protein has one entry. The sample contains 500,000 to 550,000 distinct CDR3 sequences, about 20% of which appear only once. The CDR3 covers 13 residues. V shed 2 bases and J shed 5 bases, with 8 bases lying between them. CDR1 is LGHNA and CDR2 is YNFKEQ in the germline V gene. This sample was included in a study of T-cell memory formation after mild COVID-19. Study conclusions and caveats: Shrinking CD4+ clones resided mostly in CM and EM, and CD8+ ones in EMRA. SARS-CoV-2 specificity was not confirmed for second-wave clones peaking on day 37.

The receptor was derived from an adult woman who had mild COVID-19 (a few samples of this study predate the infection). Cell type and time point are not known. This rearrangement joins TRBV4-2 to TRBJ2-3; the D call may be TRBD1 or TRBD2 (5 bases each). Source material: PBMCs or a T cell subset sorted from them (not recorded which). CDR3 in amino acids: CASSQLRGDTQYF. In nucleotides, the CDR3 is TGTGCCAGCAGCCAATTGAGGGGAGATACGCAGTATTTT.